A selection of T cell receptor beta chains follows, all from one sample in a study of cytomegalovirus exposure and HLA in healthy donors. The method was immunoSEQ multiplex PCR; TCRdb's version includes in-frame clones alone and lacks a portion of them. The sample has about 200,000 clones; around 83% are singletons. The sequencing sample was made of PBMCs. Every receptor here comes from a woman aged 50 to 60 in good health and CMV-seropositive. CDR3s include the opening cysteine and the closing phenylalanine or tryptophan. The D gene is left open where the match is weak. Size is stated for part of the rows, as once, few or many counts, or as a class when the clone is expanded.

D gene	V gene	clone size	J gene	CDR3 protein	CDR3 DNA
TRBD1	TRBV6-1	-	TRBJ1-6	CASSEEGQGANNSPLHF	TGTGCCAGCAGTGAAGAGGGACAGGGGGCCAATAATTCACCCCTCCACTTT
TRBD1	TRBV28	-	TRBJ2-1	CASSPGQGWDNEQFF	TGTGCCAGCAGTCCAGGACAGGGGTGGGACAATGAGCAGTTCTTC
-	TRBV11-2	few	TRBJ1-6	CASSLVAGPSPLHF	TGTGCCAGCAGCTTAGTAGCAGGGCCTTCACCCCTCCACTTT
TRBD1	TRBV2	-	TRBJ1-5	CASRPGQGTQPQHF	TGTGCCAGCAGACCGGGACAGGGAACCCAGCCCCAGCATTTT
TRBD2	TRBV5-1	-	TRBJ2-3	CASSPGVAGGLSKTSTDTQYF	TGCGCCAGCAGCCCGGGGGTAGCGGGGGGCCTCAGTAAAACTAGCACAGATACGCAGTATTTT
TRBD1	TRBV29-1	-	TRBJ2-7	CSVRQGAYGEQYF	TGCAGCGTCCGACAGGGGGCGTATGGGGAGCAGTACTTC
-	TRBV27	-	TRBJ1-4	CASSLGGVTGKLFF	TGTGCCAGCAGTTTGGGGGGGGTCACGGGAAAACTGTTTTTT
-	TRBV30	-	TRBJ2-5	CGTAGGYQETQYF	TGTGGGACGGCAGGGGGGTACCAAGAGACCCAGTACTTC
TRBD1	TRBV11-2	-	TRBJ1-3	CASSVTTGAGNTIYF	TGTGCCAGCAGCGTGACTACAGGGGCTGGAAACACCATATATTTT
TRBD1	TRBV27	-	TRBJ2-7	CASRGQGSGYEQYF	TGTGCCAGCCGAGGACAGGGGAGCGGTTACGAGCAGTACTTC
TRBD2	TRBV5-1	-	TRBJ2-1	CASSVKAGVRYNEQFF	TGCGCCAGCAGCGTGAAAGCGGGAGTGCGTTACAATGAGCAGTTCTTC
TRBD1	TRBV5-1	-	TRBJ2-4	CASTTGKENSQYF	TGCGCCAGTACGACAGGGAAGGAAAACAGTCAGTACTTC
TRBD1	TRBV7-9	-	TRBJ2-2	CASTERGRVSGELFF	TGTGCCAGCACCGAAAGGGGGCGCGTTTCCGGGGAGCTGTTTTTT
TRBD2	TRBV9	-	TRBJ2-4	CASSVGTGGNIQYF	TGTGCCAGCAGCGTAGGGACGGGAGGAAACATTCAGTACTTC
-	TRBV29-1	-	TRBJ1-4	CSAMDSYNEKLFF	TGCAGCGCGATGGACAGCTACAATGAAAAACTGTTTTTT
-	TRBV7-9	-	TRBJ1-3	CASSPRSGTIYF	TGTGCCAGCAGCCCCCGGTCGGGCACCATATATTTT
-	TRBV7-2	-	TRBJ2-4	CASSHGGLAEAKNIQYF	TGTGCCAGCAGCCACGGGGGGCTAGCGGAGGCCAAAAACATTCAGTACTTC
-	TRBV28	-	TRBJ2-2	CASSLRQTLNGYTGELFF	TGTGCCAGCAGTTTACGACAGACACTCAACGGATACACCGGGGAGCTGTTTTTT
TRBD2	TRBV5-4	-	TRBJ2-7	CASSLAGGVHEQYF	TGTGCCAGCAGCTTGGCCGGGGGGGTCCACGAGCAGTACTTC
TRBD1	TRBV15	-	TRBJ1-1	CATSREGQLMNTEAFF	TGTGCCACCAGCAGAGAGGGACAGCTCATGAACACTGAAGCTTTCTTT
TRBD2	TRBV25-1	-	TRBJ2-7	CASSESGFRGRDPYEQYF	TGTGCCAGCAGTGAATCCGGATTCCGGGGGAGGGACCCCTACGAGCAGTACTTC
-	TRBV7-2	-	TRBJ1-2	CASSSGGVGYTF	TGTGCCAGCAGCTCCGGGGGGGTCGGCTACACCTTC
TRBD1	TRBV10-1	-	TRBJ1-1	CASSESGQGNTEAFF	TGCGCCAGCAGTGAGTCGGGACAGGGAAACACTGAAGCTTTCTTT
TRBD1	TRBV6-6	-	TRBJ2-7	CASSPGTAYEQYF	TGTGCCAGCAGCCCCGGGACAGCCTACGAGCAGTACTTC
-	TRBV30	-	TRBJ2-2	CAWSRWGAGELFF	TGTGCCTGGAGTCGGTGGGGGGCCGGGGAGCTGTTTTTT
TRBD2	TRBV5-6	-	TRBJ2-5	CASSRTTSGRGETQYF	TGTGCCAGCAGCCGGACGACTAGCGGGAGAGGAGAGACCCAGTACTTC
TRBD2	TRBV28	-	TRBJ2-2	CASSLWLAGAGELFF	TGTGCCAGCAGTTTATGGCTAGCGGGGGCCGGGGAGCTGTTTTTT
-	TRBV27	-	TRBJ2-5	CASSPVLQETQYF	TGTGCCAGCAGTCCAGTGCTTCAAGAGACCCAGTACTTC
TRBD1	TRBV29-1	-	TRBJ1-1	CSARDRGFAEAFF	TGCAGCGCCCGGGACAGGGGGTTCGCTGAAGCTTTCTTT
TRBD1	TRBV5-1	-	TRBJ2-7	CASSLAPGQGPYEQYF	TGCGCCAGCAGCTTGGCGCCGGGACAGGGCCCATACGAGCAGTACTTC
-	TRBV6-1	-	TRBJ2-7	CASSNGGTSYEQYF	TGTGCCAGCAGTAACGGGGGAACCTCCTACGAGCAGTACTTC
TRBD1	TRBV6-1	-	TRBJ1-5	CASGNRGNSQPQHF	TGTGCCAGCGGAAACAGGGGGAATAGTCAGCCCCAGCATTTT
-	TRBV14	-	TRBJ2-7	CASSQLGGTSYEQYF	TGTGCCAGCAGCCAATTGGGAGGCACTTCCTACGAGCAGTACTTC
TRBD1	TRBV28	-	TRBJ2-1	CASSGLGTGSNEQFF	TGTGCCAGCAGTGGCTTAGGGACAGGGAGCAATGAGCAGTTCTTC
-	TRBV7-8	-	TRBJ2-3	CASSHRLSTDTQYF	TGTGCCAGCAGCCACCGACTGAGCACAGATACGCAGTATTTT
-	TRBV9	few	TRBJ2-2	CASSPQGPERMFF	TGTGCCAGCAGCCCTCAGGGGCCCGAGAGGATGTTTTTT
-	TRBV10-3	-	TRBJ2-2	CAVSAQGDTGELFF	TGTGCCGTCAGTGCACAGGGTGACACCGGGGAGCTGTTTTTT
TRBD2	TRBV30	-	TRBJ2-1	CAWRREGQGEQFF	TGTGCCTGGAGACGGGAGGGCCAGGGTGAGCAGTTCTTC
TRBD1	TRBV29-1	-	TRBJ2-7	CSVSSVAGGKSAEQYF	TGCAGCGTCAGTTCAGTGGCAGGGGGCAAATCAGCGGAGCAGTACTTC